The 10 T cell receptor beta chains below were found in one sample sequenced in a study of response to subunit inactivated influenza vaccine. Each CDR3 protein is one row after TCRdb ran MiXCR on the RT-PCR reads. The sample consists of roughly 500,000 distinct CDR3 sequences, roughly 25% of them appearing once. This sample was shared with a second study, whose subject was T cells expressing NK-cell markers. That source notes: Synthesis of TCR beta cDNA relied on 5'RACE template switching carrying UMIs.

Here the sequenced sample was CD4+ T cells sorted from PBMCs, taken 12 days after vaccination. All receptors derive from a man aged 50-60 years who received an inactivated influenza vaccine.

DNA of the CDR3: TGTGCCAGCAGTTTATCTGCCGTACAGGGCTATGGCTACACCTTC. Translation: CASSLSAVQGYGYTF. The chain carries TRBV28 and TRBJ1-2; maybe TRBD1 (6 bases). Trimming left V 1 base short and J 4 bases short, with 13 bases between. The CDR3 is 15 amino acids. Germline V gene sequence: CDR1 MDHEN, CDR2 SYDVKM.

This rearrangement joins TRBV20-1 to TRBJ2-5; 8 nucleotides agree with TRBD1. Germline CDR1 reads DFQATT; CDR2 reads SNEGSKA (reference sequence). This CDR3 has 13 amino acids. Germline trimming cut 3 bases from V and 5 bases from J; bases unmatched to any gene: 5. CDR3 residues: CSARTGVWETQYF. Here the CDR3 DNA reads TGCAGTGCTAGGACAGGGGTTTGGGAGACCCAGTACTTC.

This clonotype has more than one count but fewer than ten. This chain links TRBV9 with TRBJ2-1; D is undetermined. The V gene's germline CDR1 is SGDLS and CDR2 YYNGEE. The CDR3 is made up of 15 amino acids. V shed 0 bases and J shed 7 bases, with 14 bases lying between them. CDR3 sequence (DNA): TGTGCCAGCAGCGTAGGGGTTAGCCTGGGTAATGAGCAGTTCTTC. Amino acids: CASSVGVSLGNEQFF.

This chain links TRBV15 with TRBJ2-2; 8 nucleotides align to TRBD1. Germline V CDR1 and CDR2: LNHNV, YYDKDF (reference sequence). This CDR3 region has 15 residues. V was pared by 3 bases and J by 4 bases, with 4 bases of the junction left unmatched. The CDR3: CATSRSTGVTGELFF. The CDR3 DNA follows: TGTGCCACCAGCAGGTCGACAGGGGTCACCGGGGAGCTGTTTTTT.

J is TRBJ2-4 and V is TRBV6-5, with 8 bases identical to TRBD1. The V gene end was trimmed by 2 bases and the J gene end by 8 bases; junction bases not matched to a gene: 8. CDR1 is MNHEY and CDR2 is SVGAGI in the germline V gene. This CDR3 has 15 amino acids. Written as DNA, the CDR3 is TGTGCCAGCAGTTACACAGGGACAGGTCGGTACATTCAGTACTTC. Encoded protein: CASSYTGTGRYIQYF.

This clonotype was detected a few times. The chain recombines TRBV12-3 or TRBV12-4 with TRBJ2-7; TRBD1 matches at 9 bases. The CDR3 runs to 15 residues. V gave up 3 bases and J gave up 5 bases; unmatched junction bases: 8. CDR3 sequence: CASSFGGQGYDEQYF. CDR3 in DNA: TGTGCCAGCAGTTTTGGGGGACAGGGTTACGACGAGCAGTACTTC.

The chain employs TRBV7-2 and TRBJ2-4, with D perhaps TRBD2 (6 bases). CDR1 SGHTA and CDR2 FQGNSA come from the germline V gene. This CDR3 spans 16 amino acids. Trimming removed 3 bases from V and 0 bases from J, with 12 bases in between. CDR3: CASSFDGGLAKNIQYF. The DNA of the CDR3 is TGTGCCAGCAGCTTCGACGGAGGGCTAGCCAAAAACATTCAGTACTTC. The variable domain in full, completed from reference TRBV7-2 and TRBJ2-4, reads GAGVSQSPSNKVTEKGKDVELRCDPISGHTALYWYRQSLGQGLEFLIYFQGNSAPDKSGLPSDRFSAERTGGSVSTLTIQRTQQEDSAVYLCASSFDGGLAKNIQYFGAGTRLSVL.

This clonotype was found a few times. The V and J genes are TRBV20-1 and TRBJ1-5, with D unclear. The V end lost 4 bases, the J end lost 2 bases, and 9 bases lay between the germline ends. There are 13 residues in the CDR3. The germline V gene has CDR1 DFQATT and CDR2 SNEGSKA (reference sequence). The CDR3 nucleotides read TGCAGTGCTAAGTGGGGTGGCAATCAGCCCCAGCATTTT. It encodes CSAKWGGNQPQHF.

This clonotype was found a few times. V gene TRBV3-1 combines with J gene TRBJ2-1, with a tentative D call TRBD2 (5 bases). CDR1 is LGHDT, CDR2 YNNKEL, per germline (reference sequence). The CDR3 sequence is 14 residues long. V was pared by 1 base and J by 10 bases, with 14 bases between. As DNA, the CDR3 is TGTGCCAGCAGCCAAGTGGGAGAAAGAGCGGAGCAGTTCTTC. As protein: CASSQVGERAEQFF.

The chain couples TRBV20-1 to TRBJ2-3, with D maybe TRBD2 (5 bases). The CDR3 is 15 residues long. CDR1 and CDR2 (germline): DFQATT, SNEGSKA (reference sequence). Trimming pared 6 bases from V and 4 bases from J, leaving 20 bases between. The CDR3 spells CSATSGAERADTQYF. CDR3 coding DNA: TGCAGTGCGACGTCTGGAGCGGAGAGGGCAGATACGCAGTATTTT.